This T cell receptor (beta chain) was recovered during a study of read filtering for tumor transcriptome and immune sequencing. Across the whole study: The cohort had about 16 men and more than 11 women aged roughly 47 to 90, mean around 66 years. Whole-transcriptome libraries were prepared after DNase treatment. Study-wide results and caveats: Sorted CD138-negative bone marrow cells were not purified T cells. Without single-read clonotypes, shared clonotype proportions correlated more between IR-seq and RNA-seq.

In its sample, this clonotype was seen many times. The antigen is unknown. The library was built from about 400 ng RNA with molecular barcoded adaptors for alpha/delta and beta/gamma chains. MiXCR, applied by TCRdb to the reads, yields one record per CDR3 protein. The sample records about 58,000 distinct CDR3 sequences, around an eighth being singletons. CDR1 SGHKS and CDR2 YYEKEE come from the germline V gene (reference sequence). CDR3 length equals 17 residues. Trimming shortened V by 3 bases and J by 0 bases, and 16 bases separated the two germline ends. This TCR was recovered from a donor older than 35 with multiple myeloma. Material for sequencing was a population of CD138-negative cells sorted from bone marrow. The V gene is TRBV5-5, the J gene TRBJ1-5, with D perhaps TRBD1 (6 bases). The CDR3 DNA reads as TGTGCCAGCAGCTCCTCACAGGGTTTGTCTAGCAATCAGCCCCAGCATTTT. Residues: CASSSSQGLSSNQPQHF.